The rows below give T cell receptor beta chains drawn from one sample of a study of CD8 T cells in ankylosing spondylitis. TCRdb passed the 5' RACE reads through MiXCR, listing each CDR3 protein once. In the table there are about 540,000 distinct CDR3 sequences, roughly 13% of which are singletons. The sequenced sample consisted of blood, either unsorted or a sorted T cell fraction (not recorded which). The receptors were gathered from a male donor with ankylosing spondylitis. CDR3s include the opening cysteine and the closing phenylalanine or tryptophan. Fields, in order: J gene, V gene, D gene, clone size, CDR3 DNA, CDR3 protein. A D gene is named only where the DNA matches it firmly. Clone size is not always given. Where it is, it says once, few, many or a class for expanded clones.

>TRBJ1-6|TRBV3-1|NA|NA
TGTGCCAGCAGCCAACGGGAGAGGGATAATTCACCCCTCCACTTT
CASSQRERDNSPLHF
>TRBJ1-5|TRBV6-1|NA|NA
TGTGCCAGCAGTGAATGGGCCGGGGAGGGCAATCAGCCCCAGCATTTT
CASSEWAGEGNQPQHF
>TRBJ1-3|TRBV20-1|NA|NA
TGCAGTGCTCCGGGCCTAACTGAAGACACCATATATTTT
CSAPGLTEDTIYF
>TRBJ1-1|TRBV5-4|NA|NA
TGTGCCAGCAGCCGGGACTGGAGTGACACTGAAGCTTTCTTT
CASSRDWSDTEAFF
>TRBJ2-7|TRBV2|NA|NA
TGTGCCAGCAGGTTGGGGGTAGTTCGGGACGAGCAGTACTTC
CASRLGVVRDEQYF
>TRBJ1-6|TRBV7-2|NA|few
TGTGCCAGCAGCTTAGCCACAGCGTCACCCCTCCACTTT
CASSLATASPLHF
>TRBJ2-6|TRBV20-1|NA|NA
TGCAGTGCGTGGCTTGGGGCCAACGTCCTGACTTTC
CSAWLGANVLTF
>TRBJ1-3|TRBV12-3/TRBV12-4|NA|few
TGTGCCAGCAGTACCCATCAGGGGTTTGGAAACACCATATATTTT
CASSTHQGFGNTIYF
>TRBJ2-3|TRBV7-2|NA|few
TGTGCCAGCAGCTCAAAAAGGGTTGATACGCAGTATTTT
CASSSKRVDTQYF
>TRBJ2-1|TRBV27|NA|NA
TGTGCCAGCAGTGCTAGCGATAGCTCCTACAATGAGCAGTTCTTC
CASSASDSSYNEQFF
>TRBJ2-1|TRBV14|TRBD2|many
TGTGCCAGCAGCCAAGAAGTGTTTACTAGCGGGAGTTTGAATGAGCAGTTCTTC
CASSQEVFTSGSLNEQFF
>TRBJ2-3|TRBV7-8|NA|NA
TGTGCCAGCAGCCCGACGGCTATAAATACAGATACGCAGTATTTT
CASSPTAINTDTQYF
>TRBJ2-3|TRBV7-2|NA|few
TGTGCCAGCAGTTCCGCCGGGATGAACACAGATACGCAGTATTTT
CASSSAGMNTDTQYF
>TRBJ2-2|TRBV5-1|NA|NA
TGCGCCAGCAGCTTGACGTTCCAGGGCGGCACCGGGGAGCTGTTTTTT
CASSLTFQGGTGELFF
>TRBJ2-3|TRBV24-1|TRBD2|few
TGTGCCACCAGTGATGGGACTAGCAGCACAGATACGCAGTATTTT
CATSDGTSSTDTQYF
>TRBJ2-1|TRBV29-1|NA|many
TGCAGCGTTAGCAGGGGAGAAAATGAGCAGTTCTTC
CSVSRGENEQFF
>TRBJ1-4|TRBV12-3/TRBV12-4|TRBD1|NA
TGTGCCAGCAGCTCCGGGACAGTTATAAAACTGTTTTTT
CASSSGTVIKLFF
>TRBJ2-1|TRBV10-3|TRBD2|few
TGTGCCATCAGACGAGCGGGAGGGCCGAATGAGCAGTTCTTC
CAIRRAGGPNEQFF
>TRBJ1-5|TRBV7-9|NA|NA
TGTGCCAGCAGCTTAACGGGGGCGCGAGAACAGCCCCAGCATTTT
CASSLTGAREQPQHF
>TRBJ2-2|TRBV19|NA|NA
TGTGCCAGTAGTCGCCAGCGTGGATACACCGGGGAGCTGTTTTTT
CASSRQRGYTGELFF
>TRBJ1-1|TRBV15|NA|few
TGTGCCACCAGCAGAGGGGGGGACACCACTGAAGCTTTCTTT
CATSRGGDTTEAFF
>TRBJ2-7|TRBV29-1|TRBD1|many
TGCAGCGCCAAGAGGTGGACAGGTAGTGAGCAGTACTTC
CSAKRWTGSEQYF
>TRBJ2-2|TRBV2|TRBD1|few
TGTGCCAGCAGTGAAGGGACAGGGAACACCGGGGAGCTGTTTTTT
CASSEGTGNTGELFF
>TRBJ2-3|TRBV29-1|NA|NA
TGCAGCGTTGACGGTAGTGAAAACACAGATACGCAGTATTTT
CSVDGSENTDTQYF
>TRBJ2-4|TRBV3-1|NA|NA
TGTGCCAGCAGCCCCACAATCGGGATGGCCAAAAACATTCAGTACTTC
CASSPTIGMAKNIQYF
>TRBJ1-1|TRBV18|TRBD1|many
TGTGCCAGCTCACCACGGACAGGGAGGGTGAACACTGAAGCTTTCTTT
CASSPRTGRVNTEAFF
>TRBJ2-3|TRBV20-1|TRBD2|few
TGCAGTACCAGGACTAGCGGGGTCACAGATACGCAGTATTTT
CSTRTSGVTDTQYF
>TRBJ2-7|TRBV29-1|NA|many
TGCAGCGTTGTCCGGGGGACCTCCTACGAGCAGTACTTC
CSVVRGTSYEQYF
>TRBJ1-3|TRBV25-1|NA|few
TGTGCCAGCAGAGACCGCTACTCTGGAAACACCATATATTTT
CASRDRYSGNTIYF
>TRBJ1-1|TRBV29-1|TRBD1|many
TGCAGCGTCTCCAAATCGGGACAGAACATGAACACTGAAGCTTTCTTT
CSVSKSGQNMNTEAFF
>TRBJ1-1|TRBV29-1|NA|many
TGCAGCGTTGAAGTACAGATAAACACTGAAGCTTTCTTT
CSVEVQINTEAFF
>TRBJ2-5|TRBV20-1|NA|few
TGCAGCGTCGCTTGGGCAGAAGAGACCCAGTACTTC
CSVAWAEETQYF
>TRBJ2-7|TRBV3-1|NA|NA
TGTGCCAGCAGCCAATTTCTCTCCTACGAGCAGTACTTC
CASSQFLSYEQYF
>TRBJ2-2|TRBV6-5|NA|few
TGTGCCAGCAGTTTTAGGGGGGGGGAGCTGTTTTTT
CASSFRGGELFF
>TRBJ2-3|TRBV5-1|NA|NA
TGCGCCAGCAGCTTGGCCTCTCAGGGCCCAGATACGCAGTATTTT
CASSLASQGPDTQYF
>TRBJ1-5|TRBV12-3/TRBV12-4|TRBD1|NA
TGTGCCAGCAGTCCGGGGGACAGGGGGCCTTTCGGGGCAAGCAATCAGCCCCAGCATTTT
CASSPGDRGPFGASNQPQHF
>TRBJ2-1|TRBV20-1|TRBD2|few
TGCAGTGCCCTCCTTAGCGGGAGTGCGAATGAGCAGTTCTTC
CSALLSGSANEQFF
>TRBJ2-5|TRBV10-3|TRBD2|few
TGTGCCATCAGTGTAGCGGGAGGCATCTATGGACAACAAGAGACCCAGTACTTC
CAISVAGGIYGQQETQYF
>TRBJ2-3|TRBV4-2|NA|NA
TGTGCCAGCCTTAAATGGGGAGGAGATACGCAGTATTTT
CASLKWGGDTQYF
>TRBJ2-3|TRBV29-1|NA|few
TGCAGCGTTGACGAGAGCACAGATACGCAGTATTTT
CSVDESTDTQYF
>TRBJ2-7|TRBV11-2|TRBD2|NA
TGTGCCAGCAGCGGCTACTTTAGCGGGAGAGGCTACGAGCAGTACTTC
CASSGYFSGRGYEQYF
>TRBJ1-2|TRBV3-1|TRBD1|NA
TGTGCCAGCAGCCAAGGGGACAGGGCCCTTGGCTACACCTTC
CASSQGDRALGYTF
>TRBJ1-1|TRBV12-3/TRBV12-4|NA|NA
TGTGCCAGCAACAGCCAAAGGAACACTGAAGCTTTCTTT
CASNSQRNTEAFF
>TRBJ1-2|TRBV29-1|NA|NA
TGCAGCGTTGGGGGCAGGGATGGCTATGGCTACACCTTC
CSVGGRDGYGYTF